Reported below is one T cell receptor beta chain. The sample contains more than one DNA sequence encoding this CDR3. Repertoires were generated with immunoSEQ multiplex PCR, while TCRdb's copy carries only in-frame clones and drops some. The sample holds around 200,000 clones, around 86% seen once. The source of the sample is a study of blood T cell repertoires in COVID-19. Trimming stripped 4 bases from V and 0 bases from J, with 10 bases between. Germline V gene lookup returns CDR1 MNHEY and CDR2 SVGAGI. The CDR3 consists of 14 residues. This TCR came from a human donor in a cohort sampled during active COVID-19. Sequenced material: peripheral blood. The chain combines TRBV6-5 with TRBJ2-7; D unresolved. CDR3 protein: CASSSRYSSYEQYF. CDR3 coding DNA: TGTGCCAGCAGTTCCCGTTACAGCTCCTACGAGCAGTACTTC.